Each of the 21 T cell receptor beta chains below was sequenced from the same sample in a study of blood T cell repertoires in COVID-19. The assay was immunoSEQ multiplex PCR, and TCRdb's table has in-frame clones only and misses some. The table lists roughly 100,000 clones, approximately 85% of them singletons. The sequencing sample was made of peripheral blood. All receptors derive from a man aged 60 to 75 with acute or convalescent COVID-19.

J is TRBJ1-1 and V is TRBV30; possible D gene TRBD1, 6 bases. The CDR3 consists of 12 residues. In germline, CDR1 is GTSNPN, CDR2 SVGIG (reference sequence). V lost 3 bases and J 11 bases, leaving 16 bases between the germline ends. DNA for the CDR3: TGTGCCTGGAGACCCCACACAGGGAATGCTTTCTTT. Protein: CAWRPHTGNAFF.

The chain joins TRBV27 to TRBJ1-1, with 7 nucleotides matching TRBD1. Germline-derived CDR1 and CDR2 are MNHEY and SMNVEV (reference sequence). The CDR3 covers 19 residues. V was pared by 6 bases and J by 5 bases, with 24 bases of the junction left unmatched. The CDR3 protein is CASSPILIASRTGRTEAFF. For the CDR3, the DNA is TGTGCCAGCAGCCCCATATTGATCGCGTCGAGGACAGGTAGAACTGAAGCTTTCTTT.

The chain recombines TRBV5-1 with TRBJ2-2, with D unclear. Trimming stripped 2 bases from V and 1 base from J, with 6 bases between. The CDR3 length is 14 residues. Germline V gene lookup returns CDR1 SGHRS and CDR2 YFSETQ. The DNA of the CDR3 is TGCGCCAGCAGCTTCCAGGTGAACACCGGGGAGCTGTTTTTT. The encoded protein is CASSFQVNTGELFF.

The chain couples TRBV3-1 (or the pseudogene TRBV3-2) to TRBJ2-1; possible D gene TRBD1, 6 bases. This CDR3 spans 18 amino acids. V was cut by 4 bases and J by 6 bases, with 25 bases left in between. Germline CDR1 is LGHDT and CDR2 is YNNKEL (reference sequence). CDR3 sequence reads: CASSLGQWNSLSANEQFF. In DNA form, the CDR3 reads TGTGCCAGCAGCCTCGGACAGTGGAACTCCCTAAGCGCCAATGAGCAGTTCTTC.

The chain links TRBV11-3 to TRBJ2-3; a weak D match, TRBD2 (7 bases). Germline V gene sequence: CDR1 SGHNT, CDR2 YENEEA. The CDR3 runs to 14 residues. V was trimmed by 5 bases and J by 5 bases, leaving 14 bases between them. The CDR3 DNA sequence: TGTGCCAGCAGCCGGGGGGCCGTGGGAGATACGCAGTATTTT. Its protein is CASSRGAVGDTQYF.

This rearrangement joins TRBV19 to TRBJ2-3, with TRBD1 identical over 8 bases. The junction had 11 bases not matched to a gene; V was cut back by 5 bases and J by 4 bases. CDR1 and CDR2 from the germline V gene are LNHDA and SQIVND (reference sequence). This CDR3 has 16 amino acids. The chain's CDR3 is CASSPGQGRASDTQYF. The CDR3, as DNA: TGTGCCAGTAGTCCTGGACAGGGCCGGGCGTCAGATACGCAGTATTTT.

This chain joins TRBV5-1 and TRBJ1-1; no definite D call. Per the germline V gene, CDR1 is SGHRS and CDR2 is YFSETQ. Trimming took 0 bases from V and 1 from J, leaving 7 bases between them. CDR3 size: 14 residues. The CDR3 DNA reads as TGCGCCAGCAGCTTGGGGCAGTCGAACACTGAAGCTTTCTTT. It specifies CASSLGQSNTEAFF. Full variable domain (remainder filled in from reference TRBV5-1 and TRBJ1-1): KAGVTQTPRYLIKTRGQQVTLSCSPISGHRSVSWYQQTPGQGLQFLFEYFSETQRNKGNFPGRFSGRQFSNSRSEMNVSTLELGDSALYLCASSLGQSNTEAFFGQGTRLTVV.

The chain couples TRBV28 to TRBJ1-1; D is unresolved. The CDR3 covers 13 residues. Trimming cost V 2 bases and J 3 bases, with 7 bases left between them. Germline V gene lookup returns CDR1 MDHEN and CDR2 SYDVKM. CDR3 sequence: CASSLRRDTEAFF. DNA for the CDR3: TGTGCCAGCAGTTTAAGGCGGGACACTGAAGCTTTCTTT.

J is TRBJ2-1 and V is TRBV13; D is perhaps TRBD2 (5 bases). V lost 1 base and J lost 9, with 13 bases in between. The CDR3 loop spans 14 amino acids. Germline V gene sequence: CDR1 PRHDT, CDR2 FYEKMQ (reference sequence). For the CDR3, the DNA is TGTGCCAGCAGCTTAGTCGTTTTCAGCGGTGAGCAGTTCTTC. It specifies CASSLVVFSGEQFF.

This rearrangement joins TRBV7-2 to TRBJ2-1; 9 nucleotides match TRBD2. The CDR3 loop spans 15 amino acids. Looked up from germline, CDR1 is SGHTA and CDR2 is FQGNSA. The V and J ends lost 5 bases and 3 bases, in that order; junction bases with no gene match: 5. In DNA form, the CDR3 reads TGTGCCAGCAGCGGGAGCGGGAGGAGCTACAATGAGCAGTTCTTC. This gives the protein CASSGSGRSYNEQFF.

This chain uses TRBV9 with TRBJ2-7; 15 bases are shared with TRBD2. The junction had 9 bases not matched to a gene; V was cut back by 4 bases and J by 1 base. The CDR3 contains 18 residues. Germline CDR1 reads SGDLS; CDR2 reads YYNGEE. CDR3 DNA: TGTGCCAGCAGCCCCCAGGTGGGACTAGCGGGAGGATCCTACGAGCAGTACTTC. It encodes CASSPQVGLAGGSYEQYF.

This chain links TRBV4-3 with TRBJ2-1; TRBD2 matches at 10 bases. V shed 2 bases and J 5 bases; nucleotides not matched to a gene: 9. CDR3 length: 17 residues. Germline-derived CDR1 and CDR2 are LGHNA and YSLEER. The CDR3 region has the DNA TGCGCCAGCAGCCAAATGGGACTAGCGACTACACACAATGAGCAGTTCTTC. Translated, it gives CASSQMGLATTHNEQFF.

The rearrangement links TRBV7-2 to TRBJ2-3; D gene ambiguous. Trimming stripped 1 base from V and 8 bases from J, with 10 bases between. The CDR3 is 13 amino acids. CDR1 and CDR2 (germline): SGHTA, FQGNSA. The chain's CDR3 is CASSLVLVATQYF. Here the CDR3 DNA reads TGTGCCAGCAGCTTAGTTCTAGTCGCTACGCAGTATTTT.

This chain uses TRBV24-1 with TRBJ2-2, with a weak D call TRBD1 (5 bases). The CDR3 runs to 14 residues. The V end lost 4 bases, the J end lost 4 bases, and 9 bases lay between the germline ends. Germline V gene lookup returns CDR1 KGHDR and CDR2 SFDVKD. The CDR3 DNA sequence: TGTGCCACCAGTGACCAGGGCTCCACCGGGGAGCTGTTTTTT. This gives the protein CATSDQGSTGELFF.

The chain joins TRBV4-2 to TRBJ2-5; 15 nucleotides match TRBD2. Per the germline V gene, CDR1 is LGHNA and CDR2 is YNFKEQ. The ends lost 4 bases at V and 7 bases at J; junction bases unmatched: 7. The CDR3 sequence is 16 residues long. The CDR3 DNA is TGTGCCAGCAGCCTCGGACTAGCGGGGGGGCGGGGGACCCAGTACTTC. Protein: CASSLGLAGGRGTQYF.

This clone was picked up a small number of times. This CDR3 is also generated by other DNA sequences in the sample. The rearrangement links TRBV6-5 to TRBJ1-2, with D hard to call. The CDR3 totals 14 residues. V was shortened by 0 bases and J by 0 bases, with 5 bases between the two germline ends. The germline V gene has CDR1 MNHEY and CDR2 SVGAGI. DNA of the CDR3: TGTGCCAGCAGTTACTCCTCAGCTAACTATGGCTACACCTTC. It codes for CASSYSSANYGYTF.

V is TRBV28 and J is TRBJ1-4, with 9 bases fitting TRBD1. The germline V gene has CDR1 MDHEN and CDR2 SYDVKM. The CDR3 consists of 18 residues. V shed 5 bases and J 8 bases; nucleotides not matched to a gene: 18. The CDR3 region is CASSPSQTWDRVSEKLFF. The CDR3 nucleotides are TGTGCCAGCAGTCCTAGCCAGACGTGGGACAGGGTGAGCGAAAAACTGTTTTTT.

This chain links TRBV30 with TRBJ2-7, with D perhaps matching TRBD1 (5 bases). CDR1 and CDR2 (germline): GTSNPN, SVGIG (reference sequence). Trimming stripped 4 bases from V and 3 bases from J, with 10 bases between. This CDR3 region has 12 residues. The CDR3, as DNA: TGTGCCTGGAAAGGCGACAGCTACGAGCAGTACTTC. Its translation: CAWKGDSYEQYF.

This chain links TRBV13 with TRBJ1-6, with D perhaps TRBD1 (6 bases). CDR3 length: 16 residues. V lost 1 base and J 5 bases, leaving 12 bases between the germline ends. Germline loops: CDR1 PRHDT, CDR2 FYEKMQ (reference sequence). CDR3 in DNA: TGTGCCAGCAGCTTAGTTATGGACAGCCATAATTCACCCCTCCACTTT. Protein: CASSLVMDSHNSPLHF.

Turning to this clone: One junction end disagrees with the germline gene, perhaps due to a read error. The chain links TRBV28 to TRBJ2-4; 13 nucleotides agree with TRBD2. Germline CDR1 MDHEN, CDR2 SYDVKM. This CDR3 is 13 amino acids long. The CDR3 loop reads CASSSPRGLAGNF. The CDR3 region has the DNA TGTGCCAGCAGTTCCCCCCGGGGACTAGCGGGAAACTTC.

V is TRBV11-3 and J is TRBJ2-2; D is unclear. The CDR3 totals 12 residues. The germline gives CDR1 SGHNT, CDR2 YENEEA. V lost 3 bases, J lost 6 bases, and 5 bases lay in between. The CDR3 reads CASSFEAGELFF. CDR3 DNA: TGTGCCAGCAGCTTCGAGGCCGGGGAGCTGTTTTTT. The complete variable domain, with remaining parts taken from reference TRBV11-3 and TRBJ2-2, reads EAGVVQSPRYKIIEKKQPVAFWCNPISGHNTLYWYLQNLGQGPELLIRYENEEAVDDSQLPKDRFSAERLKGVDSTLKIQPAELGDSAVYLCASSFEAGELFFGEGSRLTVL.